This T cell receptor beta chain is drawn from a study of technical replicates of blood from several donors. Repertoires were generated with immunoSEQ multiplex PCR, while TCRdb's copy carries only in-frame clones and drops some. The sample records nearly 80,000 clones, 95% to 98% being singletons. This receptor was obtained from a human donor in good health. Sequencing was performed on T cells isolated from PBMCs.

DNA for the CDR3: TGTGCCAGCAGTGAATACGCAGGGGGTGGCTATGGCTACACCTTC. Translation gives CASSEYAGGGYGYTF. The chain is built from TRBV6-1 and TRBJ1-2, with 7 bases aligning to TRBD1. J gave up 4 bases and V 2 bases, and 7 bases lay outside the gene matches. The CDR3 length is 15 residues. Germline CDR1 and CDR2: MNHNS and SASEGT.